What follows are 21 T cell receptor beta chains derived from one specimen sequenced in a study of T cell repertoires in cytomegalovirus infection. These receptors have no known antigen. One entry per CDR3 protein results from TCRdb running MiXCR on the reads. The profile covers approximately 130,000 distinct CDR3 sequences, with 20% to 30% appearing a single time and around 32% taken by the ten largest. Material: PBMCs, sequenced either directly or after in vitro stimulation (not recorded which). These receptors were collected from a human donor in good health (CMV status not recorded). Some clones in this sample may be carry-over from other donors' samples.

This clonotype appeared a single time. V and J are TRBV3-1 and TRBJ2-1, with TRBD2 matching over 11 bases. Germline V gives CDR1 LGHDT, CDR2 YNNKEL (reference sequence). The CDR3 is 16 amino acids. V lost 5 bases, J lost 2 bases, and 5 bases stayed unmatched. In nucleotides, the CDR3 is TGTGCCAGCAGCGTCCGACTAGCGGGAACCTACAATGAGCAGTTCTTC. This encodes CASSVRLAGTYNEQFF.

This clonotype was observed once. The genes are TRBV19 and TRBJ2-7; D is possibly TRBD2 (5 bases). V was trimmed by 6 bases and J by 3 bases, leaving 15 bases between them. Germline V gives CDR1 LNHDA, CDR2 SQIVND (reference sequence). This CDR3 is built from 14 residues. CDR3 loop: CASRPIYGDYEQYV. CDR3 DNA sequence: TGTGCCAGTAGGCCCATATACGGGGACTACGAGCAGTACGTC.

This clonotype has only a few counts. The rearrangement uses TRBV19 and TRBJ1-2; D might be TRBD1 (6 bases). The CDR3 runs to 11 residues. V lost 6 bases and J lost 8, with 10 bases in between. CDR1 LNHDA and CDR2 SQIVND come from the germline V gene (reference sequence). As DNA, the CDR3 is TGTGCCAGTAGAACGACAGGAGGCTACACCTTC. Protein: CASRTTGGYTF.

This clonotype was observed many times. J is TRBJ1-2 and V is TRBV11-2, with 8 nucleotides matching TRBD1. Trimming cost V 1 base and J 6 bases; bases outside gene matches: 16. The V gene's germline CDR1 is SGHAT and CDR2 FQNNGV. The CDR3 runs 18 residues. The CDR3 sequence is CASSLGPRGRPLDNGYTF. In nucleotides, the CDR3 is TGTGCCAGCAGCTTAGGACCCAGGGGGCGGCCACTCGATAATGGCTACACCTTC. The whole variable domain, filled in from reference TRBV11-2 and TRBJ1-2, reads EAGVAQSPRYKIIEKRQSVAFWCNPISGHATLYWYQQILGQGPKLLIQFQNNGVVDDSQLPKDRFSAERLKGVDSTLKIQPAKLEDSAVYLCASSLGPRGRPLDNGYTFGSGTRLTVV.

Concerning this clonotype itself: A read error may explain this, as a much larger clone is one base away. The chain carries TRBV7-2 and TRBJ2-3, with D perhaps matching TRBD2 (6 bases). Germline loops: CDR1 SGHTA, CDR2 FQGNSA. The CDR3 loop spans 12 amino acids. CDR3 sequence (DNA): TGTGCCAGCAGCTTGGGGCGGGATATGCAGTATTTT. Its protein product is CASSLGRDMQYF.

This chain connects TRBV4-3 to TRBJ2-1; D remains ambiguous. V lost 0 bases and J 8 bases, leaving 11 bases between the germline ends. The CDR3 length is 14 residues. The germline V gene encodes CDR1 LGHNA and CDR2 YSLEER. The CDR3 region has the DNA TGCGCCAGCAGCCAAGAACTTAAGACATATGAGCAGTTCTTC. It encodes CASSQELKTYEQFF.

The chain carries TRBV3-1 and TRBJ1-6, with a weak D call TRBD1 (6 bases). CDR1 LGHDT and CDR2 YNNKEL come from the germline V gene (reference sequence). The V and J ends lost 1 base and 6 bases respectively, with 13 bases between them. CDR3 length equals 16 residues. The CDR3 coding sequence is TGTGCCAGCAGCCAAGGCATCGGGGGCTTTAATTCACCCCTCCACTTT. Translating gives CASSQGIGGFNSPLHF.

By sample share, this clonotype is medium-sized. The V call is TRBV7-6, the J call TRBJ2-1; 9 bases fit TRBD1. The germline gives CDR1 SGHVS, CDR2 FNYEAQ. The CDR3 spans 16 residues. Trimming at V came to 2 bases and at J to 4 bases, leaving 6 bases not matched to a gene. CDR3 in DNA: TGTGCCAGCAGCTTAAGCTCGGGACAGGGATACAATGAGCAGTTCTTC. This sequence encodes CASSLSSGQGYNEQFF.

CDR3 DNA: TGTGCCAGTAGTACCCTATATGGCTACACCTTC. Translation gives CASSTLYGYTF. The chain is built from TRBV19 and TRBJ1-2; D is undetermined. Trimming pared 4 bases from V and 5 bases from J, leaving 5 bases between. This CDR3 comprises 11 residues. CDR1 and CDR2 from the germline V gene are LNHDA and SQIVND (reference sequence).

This clonotype was counted between two and nine times. The chain carries TRBV7-9 and TRBJ2-5, with 7 bases identical to TRBD2. The CDR3 has 17 amino acids. In germline, CDR1 is SEHNR, CDR2 FQNEAQ (reference sequence). V gave up 2 bases and J gave up 1 base; unmatched junction bases: 10. The CDR3: CASSLSGLVGPQETQYF. CDR3 coding DNA: TGTGCCAGCAGCTTATCCGGACTAGTGGGGCCCCAAGAGACCCAGTACTTC.

V usage is TRBV4-3 and J usage is TRBJ1-2, with TRBD1 matching 10 bases. Germline trimming cut 3 bases from V and 3 bases from J; bases unmatched to any gene: 10. Germline V gene sequence: CDR1 LGHNA, CDR2 YSLEER. The CDR3 covers 17 residues. CDR3 protein: CASSQPRGTGEYYGYTF. The CDR3 coding sequence is TGCGCCAGCAGCCAGCCTCGGGGGACAGGGGAATACTATGGCTACACCTTC.

Note on this clonotype: A junction end diverges from the germline sequence, so it may reflect a read error. The V call is TRBV4-1, the J call TRBJ2-2; 15 bases match TRBD2. The CDR3 length is 19 residues. The germline gives CDR1 MGHRA, CDR2 YSYEKL. The CDR3 loop is CASSRGEGLAGGRSGELFF. For the CDR3, the DNA is TGTGCCAGCAGCCGTGGGGAGGGACTAGCGGGAGGTCGGTCCGGGGAGCTGTTTTTT.

This clonotype was recorded a few times. The CDR3 here is CASSLSRGQGTDTQYF. CDR3 DNA: TGTGCCAGCAGCTTATCCCGGGGCCAGGGCACAGATACGCAGTATTTT. V and J are TRBV7-2 and TRBJ2-3; the D call may be TRBD1 or TRBD2 (5 bases each). The CDR3 contains 16 residues. The germline V and J ends were trimmed by 2 bases and 1 base, with 13 bases remaining between them. The germline CDR1 and CDR2 sequences are SGHTA and FQGNSA. Full variable domain (outside the CDR3, taken from reference TRBV7-2 and TRBJ2-3): GAGVSQSPSNKVTEKGKDVELRCDPISGHTALYWYRQSLGQGLEFLIYFQGNSAPDKSGLPSDRFSAERTGGSVSTLTIQRTQQEDSAVYLCASSLSRGQGTDTQYFGPGTRLTVL.

V usage is TRBV11-1 and J usage is TRBJ1-6, with 10 bases that match TRBD1. This CDR3 has 14 residues. The J segment lost 10 bases and the V segment lost 5 bases, leaving 5 bases of the junction unmatched. Germline CDR1 and CDR2: SGHAT and FQDESV (reference sequence). CDR3: CASSRDRGESPLHF. The CDR3 DNA reads as TGTGCCAGCAGCCGGGACAGGGGCGAGTCACCCCTCCACTTT.

This clonotype has only a few counts. CDR3 residues: CASSFIPKPAGEARNTEAFF. The DNA of the CDR3 is TGTGCCAGCAGCTTTATCCCGAAACCAGCAGGTGAGGCCCGGAACACTGAAGCTTTCTTT. The chain is built from TRBV28 and TRBJ1-1, with D unclear. The CDR3 loop spans 20 amino acids. Trimming stripped 6 bases from V and 1 base from J, with 30 bases between. Per the germline V gene, CDR1 is MDHEN and CDR2 is SYDVKM.

The chain combines TRBV27 with TRBJ2-3; 7 nucleotides agree with TRBD2. V dropped 4 bases and J dropped 5; count of bases not matched to a gene: 9. Germline CDR1 reads MNHEY; CDR2 reads SMNVEV (reference sequence). The CDR3 is 15 residues long. The CDR3 DNA sequence: TGTGCCAGCAGTTGGGGGGGAGGGTCCGGAGATACGCAGTATTTT. It encodes CASSWGGGSGDTQYF.

The chain recombines TRBV18 with TRBJ2-7; 8 nucleotides agree with TRBD1. This CDR3 is 15 amino acids long. The germline gives CDR1 KGHSH, CDR2 LQKENI. V lost 3 bases and J lost 8; bases outside the gene matches: 12. CDR3 region: CASSPAPDRVEKQYF. The DNA for the CDR3 is TGTGCCAGCTCACCTGCTCCGGACAGGGTTGAGAAGCAGTACTTC.

At least ten counts were recorded for this clonotype. V gene TRBV19 combines with J gene TRBJ1-1, with 8 bases matching TRBD1. The CDR3 loop spans 15 amino acids. Germline loops: CDR1 LNHDA, CDR2 SQIVND (reference sequence). Losses at the gene ends were 5 bases for V and 1 base for J; bases not matched to a gene: 6. The CDR3 loop is CASSVSGQANTEAFF. The CDR3 region has the DNA TGTGCCAGTAGTGTCTCGGGACAGGCGAACACTGAAGCTTTCTTT.

The chain is built from TRBV6-2 or TRBV6-3 and TRBJ1-1; no firm D call. From germline, CDR1 is MNHEY and CDR2 SVGEGT. CDR3 length: 13 residues. V was clipped by 6 bases and J by 9 bases, with 17 bases between them. CDR3 nucleotides: TGTGCCAGCAGCAGACGCAATGGAATTAAAGCTTTCTTT. Translating gives CASSRRNGIKAFF.

The DNA of the CDR3 is TGTGCCAGCAGTGACAGGGATGGCTACACCTTC. Encoded protein: CASSDRDGYTF. This chain joins TRBV2 and TRBJ1-2, with D perhaps TRBD1 (5 bases). V shed 3 bases and J shed 6 bases, with 5 bases lying between them. The CDR3 covers 11 residues. Germline V CDR1 and CDR2: SNHLY, FYNNEI.

The chain links TRBV28 to TRBJ2-7; a weak D match, TRBD1 (5 bases). Trimming left V 3 bases short and J 1 base short, with 13 bases between. The germline V gene encodes CDR1 MDHEN and CDR2 SYDVKM. The CDR3 is 15 residues long. The CDR3 nucleotides are TGTGCCAGCAGTTTCTGGGGCCCGACGTCCTACGAGCAGTACTTC. Encoded protein: CASSFWGPTSYEQYF.